Below are 18 T cell receptor beta chains sequenced from a single sample in a study of blood T cells in healthy people across ages. It was with a sample-barcoded 5' primer and a J-beta primer mix that a second PCR of about 7 to 12 cycles was run. TCRdb reprocessed the 5' RACE reads with MiXCR, giving one entry per CDR3 protein. The sample gives 500,000 to 600,000 distinct CDR3 sequences, 25% to 30% of which show up once; about 18% is in the top ten. Sequencing was done on a sample of blood. The origin of the receptors is a woman in her seventies in good health.

The rearrangement uses TRBV9 and TRBJ2-5; 8 bases align to TRBD1. The last part of the DNA fits TRBJ2-7 better; the J call may be wrong. This CDR3 spans 16 amino acids. CDR1 and CDR2 from the germline V gene are SGDLS and YYNGEE. CDR3 in amino acids: CASSVGAGGRGYEQYF. The DNA for the CDR3 is TGTGCCAGCAGCGTCGGAGCAGGGGGCCGGGGCTACGAGCAGTACTTC.

The chain joins TRBV5-1 to TRBJ1-2; 9 bases are a match to TRBD1. V shed 4 bases and J 4 bases; nucleotides not matched to a gene: 11. This CDR3 is 16 amino acids long. Germline loops: CDR1 SGHRS, CDR2 YFSETQ. The CDR3 bases are TGCGCCAGCAGCACCACAGGGGGCGCCGGTACCTATGGCTACACCTTC. Its protein product is CASSTTGGAGTYGYTF.

The V call is TRBV11-1, the J call TRBJ2-7; D is perhaps TRBD1 or TRBD2 (5 bases each). The V and J ends lost 5 bases and 6 bases respectively, with 11 bases between them. Germline CDR1 reads SGHAT; CDR2 reads FQDESV (reference sequence). The CDR3 has 12 residues. The CDR3 nucleotides are TGTGCCAGCAGCGAGGGACCCGGCGAGCAGTACTTC. Translated, it gives CASSEGPGEQYF.

The chain's CDR3 is CASSPPQGMRNTIYF. The DNA of the CDR3 is TGTGCCAGCTCACCACCTCAGGGGATGAGAAACACCATATATTTT. The V call is TRBV18, the J call TRBJ1-3; the D gene is possibly TRBD1 (6 bases). The germline V and J ends were trimmed by 0 bases and 5 bases, with 11 bases remaining between them. CDR3 size: 15 residues. Germline V gene lookup returns CDR1 KGHSH and CDR2 LQKENI.

A few counts support this clonotype. The chain carries TRBV15 and TRBJ2-1; D is uncertain. The CDR3 is 16 residues long. Trimming stripped 0 bases from V and 0 bases from J, with 9 bases between. Germline V lookup: CDR1 LNHNV, CDR2 YYDKDF (reference sequence). As DNA, the CDR3 is TGTGCCACCAGCAGAGAATGGGGTAGCTCCTACAATGAGCAGTTCTTC. This encodes CATSREWGSSYNEQFF.

This clonotype was picked up a small number of times. The V call is TRBV3-1, the J call TRBJ2-1; D not certain. With the DNA end fitting TRBJ2-5 better, the J assignment may be wrong. Per the germline V gene, CDR1 is LGHDT and CDR2 is YNNKEL (reference sequence). CDR3 length: 14 amino acids. CDR3 region: CASSQDRVWETQYF. The CDR3, as DNA: TGTGCCAGCAGCCAGGACCGTGTATGGGAGACCCAGTACTTC.

This chain joins TRBV20-1 and TRBJ1-1; 12 bases agree with TRBD1. The junction had 13 bases not matched to a gene; V was cut back by 7 bases and J by 10 bases. CDR1 is DFQATT and CDR2 is SNEGSKA in the germline V gene (reference sequence). The CDR3 has 14 amino acids. The CDR3 loop is CSVIGGQGARGAFF. CDR3 coding DNA: TGCAGTGTCATTGGGGGACAGGGGGCTCGGGGAGCTTTCTTT.

This clonotype was seen once. The gene calls are TRBV4-3 and TRBJ1-4; weak D call: TRBD1 (5 bases). Germline lookup yields CDR1 LGHNA and CDR2 YSLEER. Trimming stripped 4 bases from V and 4 bases from J, with 13 bases between. The length of the CDR3 is 15 residues. The CDR3 loop reads CASSPQQGLNEKLFF. CDR3 bases: TGCGCCAGCAGCCCTCAGCAGGGCCTTAATGAAAAACTGTTTTTT.

The chain recombines TRBV29-1 with TRBJ1-1; perhaps TRBD1 as D (6 bases). Trimming left V 3 bases short and J 8 bases short, with 13 bases between. This CDR3 has 12 amino acids. CDR1 and CDR2 (germline): SQVTM, ANQGSEA. The CDR3 DNA follows: TGCAGCGTTGAGTGGGGGGCTGGGGAAGCTTTCTTT. It specifies CSVEWGAGEAFF.

At least ten counts were recorded for this clonotype. The chain is built from TRBV7-3 and TRBJ2-3; D is uncertain. Germline V CDR1 and CDR2: SGHTA, FQGTGA. The CDR3 extends over 13 amino acids. Trimming cost V 1 base and J 2 bases, with 4 bases left between them. The CDR3: CASSLMATDTQYF. The CDR3 nucleotides are TGTGCCAGCAGCTTAATGGCCACAGATACGCAGTATTTT.

The chain recombines TRBV13 with TRBJ1-1; D unclear. Trimming removed 5 bases from V and 5 bases from J, with 12 bases in between. The CDR3 is 13 amino acids. Germline V gene sequence: CDR1 PRHDT, CDR2 FYEKMQ (reference sequence). This CDR3 reads CASSADARTEAFF. The CDR3 DNA follows: TGTGCCAGCAGCGCAGACGCCAGGACTGAAGCTTTCTTT.

This clonotype turned up a few times. V gene TRBV20-1 combines with J gene TRBJ1-2, with TRBD1 as a possible D gene (5 bases). The length of the CDR3 is 12 residues. The germline V and J ends were trimmed by 3 bases and 8 bases, with 13 bases remaining between them. The germline CDR1 and CDR2 sequences are DFQATT and SNEGSKA (reference sequence). The CDR3 region is CSASEGSRGYTF. The CDR3, as DNA: TGCAGTGCTAGTGAGGGGAGTCGCGGCTACACCTTC.

This sequence joins TRBV20-1 and TRBJ1-5, with 7 bases identical to TRBD1. This CDR3 has 16 residues. The V gene's germline CDR1 is DFQATT and CDR2 SNEGSKA (reference sequence). The trim removed 0 bases at V and 1 base at J, leaving 6 bases unmatched. The CDR3 is CSARDSARGSNQPQHF. The CDR3 nucleotides read TGCAGTGCTAGAGATTCGGCCAGGGGGAGCAATCAGCCCCAGCATTTT.

The chain is built from TRBV29-1 and TRBJ2-1, with no clear D. Per the germline V gene, CDR1 is SQVTM and CDR2 is ANQGSEA. The CDR3 runs to 12 residues. Trimming stripped 3 bases from V and 5 bases from J, with 8 bases between. The CDR3 sequence is CSVESFNNEQFF. CDR3 coding DNA: TGCAGCGTTGAGAGTTTTAACAATGAGCAGTTCTTC.

This sequence joins TRBV5-1 and TRBJ2-7, with TRBD1 matching over 7 bases. The germline gives CDR1 SGHRS, CDR2 YFSETQ. The J segment lost 1 base and the V segment lost 4 bases, leaving 11 bases of the junction unmatched. CDR3 length: 16 residues. The CDR3 loop reads CASSPTDRIASYEQYF. CDR3 bases: TGCGCCAGCAGCCCTACGGACAGGATTGCATCCTACGAGCAGTACTTC. The full variable domain, its missing parts supplied by reference TRBV5-1 and TRBJ2-7, is KAGVTQTPRYLIKTRGQQVTLSCSPISGHRSVSWYQQTPGQGLQFLFEYFSETQRNKGNFPGRFSGRQFSNSRSEMNVSTLELGDSALYLCASSPTDRIASYEQYFGPGTRLTVT.

This clonotype showed up just a few times. The gene calls are TRBV24-1 and TRBJ2-1, with 7 bases aligning to TRBD2. Looked up from germline, CDR1 is KGHDR and CDR2 is SFDVKD. Trimming at V came to 2 bases and at J to 9 bases, leaving 6 bases not matched to a gene. The CDR3 runs 14 residues. CDR3 nucleotide sequence: TGTGCCACCAGTGATTGGAGGACTAGTGGTGAGCAGTTCTTC. Its translation: CATSDWRTSGEQFF.

The count of this clonotype is one. V is TRBV7-2 and J is TRBJ1-3; 10 nucleotides agree with TRBD1. This CDR3 is 16 amino acids long. The V gene end was trimmed by 5 bases and the J gene end by 5 bases; junction bases not matched to a gene: 9. Per germline, CDR1 SGHTA and CDR2 FQGNSA. In nucleotides, the CDR3 is TGTGCCAGCAGCCTATCCCCGGGACAGGGGAGAAACACCATATATTTT. Its protein is CASSLSPGQGRNTIYF.

The sample holds a few counts of this clonotype. The V and J genes are TRBV6-5 and TRBJ2-3; 7 nucleotides line up with TRBD1. Trimming at V came to 7 bases and at J to 2 bases, leaving 3 bases not matched to a gene. The V gene's germline CDR1 is MNHEY and CDR2 SVGAGI. This CDR3 is built from 13 residues. This CDR3 reads CASTGTDTDTQYF. For the CDR3, the DNA is TGTGCCAGCACCGGGACAGACACAGATACGCAGTATTTT.